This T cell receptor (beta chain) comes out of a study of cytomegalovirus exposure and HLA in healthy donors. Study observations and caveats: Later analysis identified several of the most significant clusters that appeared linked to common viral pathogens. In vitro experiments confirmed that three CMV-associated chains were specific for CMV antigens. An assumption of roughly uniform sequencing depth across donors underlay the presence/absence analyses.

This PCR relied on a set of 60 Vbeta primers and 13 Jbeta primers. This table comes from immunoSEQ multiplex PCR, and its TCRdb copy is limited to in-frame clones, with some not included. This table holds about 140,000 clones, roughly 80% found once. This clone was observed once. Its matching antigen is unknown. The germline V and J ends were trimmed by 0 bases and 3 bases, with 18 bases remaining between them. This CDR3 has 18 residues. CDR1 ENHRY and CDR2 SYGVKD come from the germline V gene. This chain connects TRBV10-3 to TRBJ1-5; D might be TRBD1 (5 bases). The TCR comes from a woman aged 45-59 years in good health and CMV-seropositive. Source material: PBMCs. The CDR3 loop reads CAISESQVGRVANQPQHF. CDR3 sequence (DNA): TGTGCCATCAGTGAGTCGCAGGTCGGCAGGGTGGCCAATCAGCCCCAGCATTTT.